This is a list of T cell receptor beta chains from one sample in a study of blood T cell repertoires in COVID-19. Some clones are missing from TCRdb's copy, which holds only in-frame ones; the method was immunoSEQ multiplex PCR. The sample has around 67,000 clones, around 87% seen once. Sequencing was done on a sample of peripheral blood. The receptor set was obtained from a man between 45 and 60 years old with active COVID-19. The CDR3 runs from the conserved cysteine through the conserved F or W. A D gene is named only where the DNA matches it firmly. The listing skips clone size in some rows; elsewhere it reads once, few, many or a size class.

CDR3	DNA	length	D	V	size	J
CASKAGGTNEQFF	TGTGCCAGCAAAGCGGGAGGGACCAATGAGCAGTTCTTC	13	TRBD2	TRBV6-6	NA	TRBJ2-1
CASSLTGSTDTQYF	TGTGCCAGCAGTTTAACAGGCAGCACAGATACGCAGTATTTT	14	NA	TRBV27	NA	TRBJ2-3
CASSLVGENYEQYF	TGCGCCAGCAGCTTGGTAGGGGAAAACTACGAGCAGTACTTC	14	NA	TRBV5-1	NA	TRBJ2-7
CASSLGGGSTDTQYF	TGCGCCAGCAGCTTGGGAGGCGGGAGCACAGATACGCAGTATTTT	15	NA	TRBV5-1	NA	TRBJ2-3
CASSYSFTGPKTGELFF	TGTGCCAGCAGTTACTCGTTCACAGGACCAAAAACCGGGGAGCTGTTTTTT	17	NA	TRBV6-2/TRBV6-3	NA	TRBJ2-2
CAWSVGHDGNTQYF	TGTGCCTGGAGTGTGGGCCACGACGGGAATACGCAGTATTTT	14	NA	TRBV30	NA	TRBJ2-3
CASSEQAIQETQYF	TGTGCCAGCAGTGAACAGGCGATCCAAGAGACCCAGTACTTC	14	NA	TRBV9	NA	TRBJ2-5
CATSRDRLAGGSNTGELFF	TGTGCCACCAGCAGAGATAGACTAGCGGGGGGCTCCAACACCGGGGAGCTGTTTTTT	19	TRBD2	TRBV15	NA	TRBJ2-2
CASSVAGHTDTQYF	TGTGCCAGCAGCGTAGCTGGCCACACAGATACGCAGTATTTT	14	NA	TRBV9	NA	TRBJ2-3
CASSLDGTSGGADTQYF	TGCGCCAGCAGCTTGGACGGGACTAGCGGGGGGGCCGATACGCAGTATTTT	17	TRBD2	TRBV5-1	NA	TRBJ2-3
CASSRDIQETQYF	TGTGCCAGCAGCCGAGACATCCAAGAGACCCAGTACTTC	13	NA	TRBV7-7	NA	TRBJ2-5
CASSLEGAYNSPLHF	TGCGCCAGCAGCTTGGAAGGGGCCTATAATTCACCCCTCCACTTT	15	NA	TRBV5-1	NA	TRBJ1-6
CASSEAVAALSYNEQFF	TGTGCCAGCAGTGAAGCGGTAGCGGCCCTCAGCTACAATGAGCAGTTCTTC	17	NA	TRBV6-1	NA	TRBJ2-1
CASTLGGSGNNEQFF	TGTGCCAGCACCTTGGGGGGTAGCGGGAACAATGAGCAGTTCTTC	15	TRBD2	TRBV7-2	NA	TRBJ2-1
CSVDWLAGGPLSTDTQYF	TGCAGCGTTGATTGGCTAGCGGGAGGGCCCCTAAGCACAGATACGCAGTATTTT	18	TRBD2	TRBV29-1	NA	TRBJ2-3
CASSSGSGRYQETQYF	TGTGCCAGCAGCTCGGGTAGCGGGAGGTACCAAGAGACCCAGTACTTC	16	TRBD2	TRBV5-8	NA	TRBJ2-5
CASSHKRNEQFF	TGTGCCAGCAGCCATAAGAGGAATGAGCAGTTCTTC	12	NA	TRBV11-3	few	TRBJ2-1
CAISRDRGRHAGGTDTQYF	TGTGCCATCAGCCGGGACAGGGGGCGACATGCGGGAGGCACAGATACGCAGTATTTT	19	TRBD1	TRBV10-3	NA	TRBJ2-3
CASKLSGANVLTF	TGTGCCAGTAAATTATCGGGGGCCAACGTCCTGACTTTC	13	NA	TRBV19	NA	TRBJ2-6
CAWSSSGSPEAFF	TGTGCCTGGAGTAGTTCGGGGTCTCCTGAAGCTTTCTTT	13	NA	TRBV30	NA	TRBJ1-1
CASSLRGASAPQETQYF	TGTGCCAGCAGCTTACGTGGCGCTAGCGCACCCCAAGAGACCCAGTACTTC	17	NA	TRBV7-2	NA	TRBJ2-5
CSVEVSGTGSTEAFF	TGCAGCGTTGAAGTCTCTGGGACAGGGTCCACTGAAGCTTTCTTT	15	TRBD1	TRBV29-1	NA	TRBJ1-1
CASSEVGLAGGTGELFF	TGTGCCAGCAGTGAAGTAGGACTAGCGGGGGGTACCGGGGAGCTGTTTTTT	17	TRBD2	TRBV6-1	NA	TRBJ2-2
CASSWTGGFYEQYF	TGTGCCAGCAGCTGGACCGGGGGTTTCTACGAGCAGTACTTC	14	NA	TRBV5-5	NA	TRBJ2-7
CASSLVGGAAKNIQYF	TGTGCCAGCAGCTTAGTCGGGGGGGCGGCCAAAAACATTCAGTACTTC	16	TRBD2	TRBV11-2	NA	TRBJ2-4
CASSYSSGAVGTEAFF	TGTGCCAGCAGTTACTCGAGCGGTGCTGTGGGCACTGAAGCTTTCTTT	16	NA	TRBV6-5	NA	TRBJ1-1
CASSERRGERPHSPLHF	TGTGCCAGCAGTGAAAGAAGGGGTGAGAGGCCCCATTCACCCCTCCACTTT	17	NA	TRBV6-1	NA	TRBJ1-6
CASSSPGGRAVQDTQYF	TGTGCCAGCAGCTCCCCCGGGGGACGCGCCGTTCAAGATACGCAGTATTTT	17	NA	TRBV7-9	NA	TRBJ2-3
CASSPSAGGASTNEKLFF	TGCGCCAGCAGCCCTTCGGCGGGGGGCGCGTCAACTAATGAAAAACTGTTTTTT	18	NA	TRBV4-3	NA	TRBJ1-4
CASSSGTGEGDTQYF	TGTGCCAGCAGCTCCGGGACAGGGGAGGGGGATACGCAGTATTTT	15	TRBD1	TRBV7-9	NA	TRBJ2-3
CASTRRGGVEQFF	TGTGCCAGCACACGACGAGGGGGAGTAGAGCAGTTCTTC	13	NA	TRBV6-6	NA	TRBJ2-1
CASSQGGENSNQPQHF	TGCGCCAGCAGCCAGGGGGGAGAGAATAGCAATCAGCCCCAGCATTTT	16	TRBD1	TRBV5-1	NA	TRBJ1-5
CASSQDNSGANVLTF	TGCGCCAGCAGCCAAGATAATTCTGGGGCCAACGTCCTGACTTTC	15	NA	TRBV4-3	NA	TRBJ2-6
CASSPLRTADGELFF	TGTGCCAGCAGCCCACTAAGGACAGCAGACGGGGAGCTGTTTTTT	15	NA	TRBV5-5	NA	TRBJ2-2
CASSLQDRRGSGANVLTF	TGTGCCAGCTCACTACAAGACAGGAGAGGGTCTGGGGCCAACGTCCTGACTTTC	18	NA	TRBV18	NA	TRBJ2-6
CASSLALGAGSYGYTF	TGCGCCAGCAGCTTGGCCCTAGGGGCAGGGTCCTATGGCTACACCTTC	16	NA	TRBV5-1	NA	TRBJ1-2
CASSHYAGTGELFF	TGCGCCAGCAGCCACTACGCAGGCACCGGGGAGCTGTTTTTT	14	NA	TRBV4-3	NA	TRBJ2-2
CASSYSLLGEKLFF	TGTGCCAGCAGTTACTCACTATTGGGTGAAAAACTGTTTTTT	14	NA	TRBV6-5	NA	TRBJ1-4
CATSDAVGGLVNEQFF	TGTGCCACCAGTGATGCCGTCGGGGGGCTAGTCAATGAGCAGTTCTTC	16	NA	TRBV24-1	NA	TRBJ2-1
CATRGPISGNTIYF	TGTGCCACCCGAGGGCCGATCTCTGGAAACACCATATATTTT	14	NA	TRBV15	NA	TRBJ1-3
CASSSTGSHDQYF	TGTGCCAGTAGTAGTACAGGGTCTCACGACCAGTACTTC	13	NA	TRBV19	NA	TRBJ2-7
CASSPGQTNVLTF	TGTGCCAGCAGCCCGGGACAGACCAACGTCCTGACTTTC	13	TRBD1	TRBV7-3	NA	TRBJ2-6
CASSQHSGGELFF	TGTGCCAGCAGCCAGCATTCGGGCGGGGAGCTGTTTTTT	13	NA	TRBV3-1/TRBV3-2	NA	TRBJ2-2
CASSFPGGSYEQYF	TGCGCCAGCAGCTTTCCAGGGGGCTCCTACGAGCAGTACTTC	14	TRBD1	TRBV5-1	NA	TRBJ2-7
CASSRTGSMNTEAFF	TGTGCCAGCAGTCGGACAGGCTCAATGAACACTGAAGCTTTCTTT	15	TRBD1	TRBV6-5	NA	TRBJ1-1
CASSLFGLSQPQHF	TGTGCCAGCAGCTTGTTCGGGTTGAGTCAGCCCCAGCATTTT	14	NA	TRBV5-4	NA	TRBJ1-5
CASSTSSHGELFF	TGTGCCAGTTCGACTAGTTCTCACGGGGAGCTGTTTTTT	13	NA	TRBV19	NA	TRBJ2-2
CAWSSTGKGWNTGELFF	TGTGCCTGGAGTAGTACGGGAAAGGGCTGGAACACCGGGGAGCTGTTTTTT	17	NA	TRBV30	NA	TRBJ2-2
CASSEARPSGAFF	TGTGCCAGCAGTGAAGCCAGGCCCTCGGGGGCTTTCTTT	13	NA	TRBV2	NA	TRBJ1-1
CASSITGFGGELFF	TGTGCCAGTAGTATCACAGGATTCGGCGGGGAGCTGTTTTTT	14	NA	TRBV19	NA	TRBJ2-2